These 10 T cell receptor beta chains share one sample of origin, sequenced in a study of T cell repertoires in cytomegalovirus infection. TCRdb recomputed calls from the reads with MiXCR, one row per CDR3 protein. Here the sample spans about 150,000 distinct CDR3 sequences, roughly a quarter being singletons. Specimen: PBMCs. All receptors derive from a human donor in good health (CMV status not recorded). Some clones in this sample may be carry-over from other donors' samples.

The sample holds one count of this clonotype. The CDR3 nucleotides read TGTGCCAGTAGCCCCCCGGGGGTTCGGGAGCAGTTCTTC. Translation: CASSPPGVREQFF. This chain links TRBV19 with TRBJ2-1; possible D gene TRBD2, 6 bases. The CDR3 runs to 13 residues. The ends were cut back, 6 bases at V and 10 bases at J, with 16 bases in the middle. Germline V CDR1 and CDR2: LNHDA, SQIVND (reference sequence).

This clonotype was observed a handful of times. The chain is built from TRBV5-4 and TRBJ2-3; 10 bases are a match to TRBD2. V lost 5 bases and J lost 4; bases outside the gene matches: 7. Germline CDR1 is SGHNT and CDR2 is YYREEE (reference sequence). This CDR3 has 15 amino acids. This CDR3 reads CASSSSGGAADTQYF. The CDR3 nucleotides are TGTGCCAGCAGTTCGAGCGGGGGGGCCGCAGATACGCAGTATTTT.

The chain has TRBV6-6 and TRBJ1-2; a weak D match, TRBD1 (5 bases). CDR1 is MNHNY and CDR2 is SVGAGI in the germline V gene (reference sequence). This CDR3 is built from 12 residues. Deletions cut 7 bases from V and 3 bases from J, with 9 bases between. The CDR3 DNA sequence: TGTGCCAGCATGGGGGTGTACTATGGCTACACCTTC. Protein product: CASMGVYYGYTF.

There are many counts of this clonotype. The chain uses TRBV6-1 and TRBJ2-7; D uncertain. The CDR3 is 15 residues long. V was cut by 3 bases and J by 0 bases, with 12 bases left in between. CDR1 MNHNS and CDR2 SASEGT come from the germline V gene. The CDR3 nucleotides are TGTGCCAGCAGTGAGGCCGACATGTCCTCCTACGAGCAGTACTTC. The encoded protein is CASSEADMSSYEQYF.

This clonotype was seen a handful of times. The rearrangement uses TRBV5-1 and TRBJ1-2; no firm D call. This CDR3 comprises 13 residues. CDR1 is SGHRS and CDR2 is YFSETQ in the germline V gene. The V end was cut by 0 bases, the J end by 8 bases, with 11 bases between. The CDR3: CASSLANVDGYTF. The CDR3 nucleotides are TGCGCCAGCAGCTTGGCCAACGTGGACGGCTACACCTTC.

This sequence joins TRBV19 and TRBJ2-6, with 12 bases identical to TRBD1. The CDR3 runs 17 residues. Trimming at V came to 6 bases and at J to 2 bases, leaving 5 bases not matched to a gene. Germline CDR1 LNHDA, CDR2 SQIVND (reference sequence). This CDR3 is CASRPGQGAPGANVLTF. CDR3 DNA: TGTGCCAGTAGACCGGGACAGGGGGCGCCTGGGGCCAACGTCCTGACTTTC.

There are a few counts of this clonotype. V is TRBV6-2 or TRBV6-3 and J is TRBJ2-1, with TRBD2 as a possible D gene (6 bases). Trimming left V 5 bases short and J 9 bases short, with 20 bases between. CDR1 and CDR2 (germline): MNHEY, SVGEGT. The CDR3 length is 15 residues. This CDR3 reads CASSSSGTSLGEQFF. In nucleotides, the CDR3 is TGTGCCAGCAGTAGTTCCGGAACTAGCCTCGGTGAGCAGTTCTTC.

Only a few counts were recorded for this clonotype. The V call is TRBV7-2, the J call TRBJ2-1, with 7 bases that match TRBD1. There are 14 residues in the CDR3. CDR1 and CDR2 from the germline V gene are SGHTA and FQGNSA. With V trimmed by 5 bases and J by 12 bases, 13 bases remained unmatched. CDR3 loop: CASSPMRQGRRQFF. CDR3 nucleotides: TGTGCCAGCAGCCCTATGAGACAGGGTCGAAGGCAGTTCTTC.

The CDR3 loop is CATGNGGYNSPLHF. The CDR3 region has the DNA TGTGCCACCGGTAACGGGGGTTATAATTCACCCCTCCACTTT. The V call is TRBV15, the J call TRBJ1-6; D is possibly TRBD1 (5 bases). CDR1 LNHNV and CDR2 YYDKDF come from the germline V gene (reference sequence). CDR3 length equals 14 residues. The V end was cut by 8 bases, the J end by 4 bases, with 12 bases between.

This sequence joins TRBV11-2 and TRBJ1-6, with no clear D. The CDR3 is made up of 15 amino acids. With 5 bases removed from V and 9 bases from J, the gap between germline ends came to 17 bases. CDR1 and CDR2 (germline): SGHAT, FQNNGV. In DNA, the CDR3 is TGTGCCAGCAGCCCTTCGCTACAAGGCGTTTCACCCCTCCACTTT. Translation: CASSPSLQGVSPLHF.